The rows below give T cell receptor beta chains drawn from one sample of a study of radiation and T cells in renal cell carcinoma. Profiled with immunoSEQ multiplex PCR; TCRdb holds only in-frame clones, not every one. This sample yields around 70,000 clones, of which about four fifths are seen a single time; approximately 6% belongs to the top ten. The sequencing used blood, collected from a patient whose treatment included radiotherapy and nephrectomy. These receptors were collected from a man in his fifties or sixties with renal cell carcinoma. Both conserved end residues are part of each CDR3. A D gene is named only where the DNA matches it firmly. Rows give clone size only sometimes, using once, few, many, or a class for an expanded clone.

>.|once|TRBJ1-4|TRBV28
TGTGCCAGCAGTTGGGCCCTACACCTACAGGGAAGGGAAAAACTGTTTTTT
CASSWALHLQGREKLFF
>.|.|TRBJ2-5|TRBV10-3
TGTGCCATCAGTGAGTCGTGGTCCTCTAAGGGGGAGCAGTACTTC
CAISESWSSKGEQYF
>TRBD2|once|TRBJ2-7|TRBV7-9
TGTGCCAGCAGCAAGCTAGCGGGAGGGCCTCAGGACGAGCAGTACTTC
CASSKLAGGPQDEQYF
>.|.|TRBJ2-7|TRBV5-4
TGTGCCAGCAGCTCGCCCTCGCGAGTCCACGAGCAGTACTTC
CASSSPSRVHEQYF
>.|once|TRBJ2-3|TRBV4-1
TGCGCCAGCAGCCCAAGATACCCTAGCGGCACAGATACGCAGTATTTT
CASSPRYPSGTDTQYF
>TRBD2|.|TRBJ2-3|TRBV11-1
TGTGCCAGCAGCTTCTTGACTAGCGGGAGTAGCACAGATACGCAGTATTTT
CASSFLTSGSSTDTQYF
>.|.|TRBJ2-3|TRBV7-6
TGTGCCAGCAGCCGAAGCACAGATACGCAGTATTTT
CASSRSTDTQYF
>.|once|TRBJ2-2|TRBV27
TGTGCCAGCACCCAGGGGACCGCCGGGGAGCTGTTTTTT
CASTQGTAGELFF
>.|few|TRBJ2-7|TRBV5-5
TGTGCCAGCAGCTTGGTCTCTTTCCGGGACTGGGGCCCCGATCCGTACTTC
CASSLVSFRDWGPDPYF
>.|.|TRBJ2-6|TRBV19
TGTGCCAGTAGTTCCCAGGGTGGCTCTGGGGCCAACGTCCTGACTTTC
CASSSQGGSGANVLTF
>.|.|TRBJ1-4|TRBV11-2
TGTGCCAGCAGCCCAAATAGCGGATCTAATGAAAAACTGTTTTTT
CASSPNSGSNEKLFF
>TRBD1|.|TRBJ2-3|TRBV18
TGTGCCAGCTCACCCGGACAGGGGGGCACAGATACGCAGTATTTT
CASSPGQGGTDTQYF